A selection of T cell receptor beta chains follows, all from one sample in a study of T cell repertoires in cytomegalovirus infection. Antigens for these TCRs are unknown. TCRdb fed the reads into MiXCR, producing one record per CDR3 protein. The sample shows roughly 350,000 distinct CDR3 sequences, approximately 35% of them seen only once. The sequenced sample was cultured PBMCs, obtained from culture after CMV antigen stimulation. These receptors all come from a human donor in good health (CMV status not recorded). Some clones in this sample may be carry-over from other donors' samples. CDR3s include the opening cysteine and the closing phenylalanine or tryptophan.

v_gene: TRBV4-3
j_gene: TRBJ2-7
CDR3aa: CASSQEGHGTYEQYF

v_gene: TRBV7-2
j_gene: TRBJ2-2
CDR3aa: CASDRGPSGYGELFF

v_gene: TRBV12-3/TRBV12-4
j_gene: TRBJ2-5
CDR3aa: CASSFNQGAQETQYF

v_gene: TRBV7-6
j_gene: TRBJ2-5
CDR3aa: CASSVGQFQETQYF

v_gene: TRBV6-2/TRBV6-3
j_gene: TRBJ1-5
CDR3aa: CASRTPHGQGGPYNQPQHF

v_gene: TRBV4-1
j_gene: TRBJ2-7
CDR3aa: CASSHSSGRTHYEQYF

v_gene: TRBV15
j_gene: TRBJ1-3
CDR3aa: CATTKDYRNTIYF

v_gene: TRBV2
j_gene: TRBJ2-5
CDR3aa: CASSETAEETQYF

v_gene: TRBV4-1
j_gene: TRBJ2-7
CDR3aa: CASSQDWREGRGNEQYF

v_gene: TRBV7-3
j_gene: TRBJ2-6
CDR3aa: CASTRDSRISGANVLTF

v_gene: TRBV28
j_gene: TRBJ2-1
CDR3aa: CASSLALAGGGFWEQFF

v_gene: TRBV7-2
j_gene: TRBJ2-1
CDR3aa: CASSLVARSFLMAGEQFF

v_gene: TRBV4-1
j_gene: TRBJ1-6
CDR3aa: CASSQGQGPSSPLHF

v_gene: TRBV6-5
j_gene: TRBJ1-1
CDR3aa: CASGDRVAEAFF

v_gene: TRBV7-2
j_gene: TRBJ2-1
CDR3aa: CASARTGGNEQFF

v_gene: TRBV19
j_gene: TRBJ2-3
CDR3aa: CASSTLAGRTDTQYF

v_gene: TRBV7-8
j_gene: TRBJ2-2
CDR3aa: CASILAGGPGELFF

v_gene: TRBV2
j_gene: TRBJ1-1
CDR3aa: CASRGSEAFF

v_gene: TRBV7-9
j_gene: TRBJ2-2
CDR3aa: CASSPGRAGDTGELFF

v_gene: TRBV27
j_gene: TRBJ2-1
CDR3aa: CASSSSGGGLNEQFF

v_gene: TRBV7-2
j_gene: TRBJ1-4
CDR3aa: CASSLWGADEKLFF

v_gene: TRBV19
j_gene: TRBJ2-1
CDR3aa: CASSSIAFPYNEQFF

v_gene: TRBV19
j_gene: TRBJ1-2
CDR3aa: CASSRRDRALYGYTF

v_gene: TRBV20-1
j_gene: TRBJ2-1
CDR3aa: CSARPWTSGSGEQFF

v_gene: TRBV12-3/TRBV12-4
j_gene: TRBJ2-2
CDR3aa: CASSYSGFPTGELFF

v_gene: TRBV11-2
j_gene: TRBJ2-1
CDR3aa: CASSLDRRGNEQFF

v_gene: TRBV4-1
j_gene: TRBJ2-1
CDR3aa: CASSREQGYNEQFF

v_gene: TRBV7-2
j_gene: TRBJ1-1
CDR3aa: CASSLGSISTGFTGGAFF

v_gene: TRBV24-1
j_gene: TRBJ2-7
CDR3aa: CATGWGRNLSYEQYF

v_gene: TRBV12-3/TRBV12-4
j_gene: TRBJ2-7
CDR3aa: CASMSGLPPSYEQYF

v_gene: TRBV6-2/TRBV6-3
j_gene: TRBJ2-7
CDR3aa: CASGTGTSGIRQYF

v_gene: TRBV29-1
j_gene: TRBJ1-1
CDR3aa: CSGKTVNTEAFF

v_gene: TRBV4-1
j_gene: TRBJ2-1
CDR3aa: CASSQASTSRGDEQFF